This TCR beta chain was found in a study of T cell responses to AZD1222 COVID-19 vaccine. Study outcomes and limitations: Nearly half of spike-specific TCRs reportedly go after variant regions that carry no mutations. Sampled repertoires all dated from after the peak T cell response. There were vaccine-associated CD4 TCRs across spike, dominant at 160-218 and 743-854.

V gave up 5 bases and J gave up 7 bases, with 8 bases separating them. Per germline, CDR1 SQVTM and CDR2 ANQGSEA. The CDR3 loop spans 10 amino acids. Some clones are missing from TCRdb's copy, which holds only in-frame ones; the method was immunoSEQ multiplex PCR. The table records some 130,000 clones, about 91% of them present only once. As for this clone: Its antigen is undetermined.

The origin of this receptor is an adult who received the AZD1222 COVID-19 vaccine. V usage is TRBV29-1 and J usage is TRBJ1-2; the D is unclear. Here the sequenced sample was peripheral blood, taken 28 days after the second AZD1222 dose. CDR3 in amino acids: CSVQVPGYTF. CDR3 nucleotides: TGCAGCGTTCAAGTCCCTGGCTACACCTTC.